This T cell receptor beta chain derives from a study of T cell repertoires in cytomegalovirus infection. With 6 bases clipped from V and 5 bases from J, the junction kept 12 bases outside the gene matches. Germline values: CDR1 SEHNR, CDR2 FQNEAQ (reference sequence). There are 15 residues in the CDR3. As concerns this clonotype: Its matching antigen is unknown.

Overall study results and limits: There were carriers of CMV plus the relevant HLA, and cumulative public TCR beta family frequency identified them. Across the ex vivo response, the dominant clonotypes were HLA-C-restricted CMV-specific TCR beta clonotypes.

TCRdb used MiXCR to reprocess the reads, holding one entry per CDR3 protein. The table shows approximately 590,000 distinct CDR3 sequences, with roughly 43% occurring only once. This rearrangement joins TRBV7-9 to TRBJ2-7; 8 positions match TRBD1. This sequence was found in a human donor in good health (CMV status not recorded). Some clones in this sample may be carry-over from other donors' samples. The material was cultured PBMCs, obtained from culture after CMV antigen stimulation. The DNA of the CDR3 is TGTGCCAGCAGTAAAGCCGGACAGGGCCTGAACGAGCAGTACTTC. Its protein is CASSKAGQGLNEQYF.